This is a list of T cell receptor beta chains from one sample in a study of blood T cell repertoires in COVID-19. Data came from immunoSEQ multiplex PCR; TCRdb stores just in-frame clones and leaves some out. The data hold around 100,000 clones, with 88% observed a single time. The sample comprised peripheral blood. The receptors come from a woman aged 55-75 years with acute or convalescent COVID-19. Each CDR3 is given with its conserved first and last residue. The D gene is left open where the match is weak.

v_call	j_call	d_call	cdr3_length	cdr3_aa
TRBV28	TRBJ1-2	TRBD1	14	CASRPTGAPYGYTF
TRBV20-1	TRBJ2-5	TRBD2	14	CSASLAGGGETQYF
TRBV12-3/TRBV12-4	TRBJ2-7	TRBD1	13	CASRGGQEVEQYF
TRBV18	TRBJ1-3	NA	17	CASSPSGGSLSGNTIYF
TRBV7-2	TRBJ1-5	NA	13	CASSPDGGQPQHF
TRBV6-5	TRBJ2-3	NA	15	CASHGPTHLTDTQYF
TRBV10-3	TRBJ2-4	NA	14	CAISDLQRADIQYF
TRBV7-3	TRBJ2-2	NA	15	CASSPSTGSTGELFF
TRBV28	TRBJ1-2	NA	11	CASSNPGGYTF
TRBV28	TRBJ2-5	NA	15	CASSRSGRAGETQYF
TRBV9	TRBJ1-2	NA	14	CASSVTSRQGGYTF